This T cell receptor beta chain was recovered during a study of T cell repertoires and HLA-DP antigens. To note about this clone: Antigen unknown.

Generated by immunoSEQ multiplex PCR, the TCRdb table keeps only in-frame clones and is missing some. The sample includes fewer than 95,000 clones, about 89% of them seen just once. This TCR came from a man in his fifties in good health and CMV-seronegative. Source material: CD4+ T cells from PBMCs.

The CDR3 DNA reads TGTGCCAGCAGCGCCCGGGGAGCGTCGGGCACCGGGGAGCTGTTTTTT. It yields the protein CASSARGASGTGELFF. This chain uses TRBV9 with TRBJ2-2, with D possibly being TRBD2 (5 bases). CDR1 is SGDLS and CDR2 is YYNGEE in the germline V gene. This CDR3 region has 16 residues. The V gene lost 3 bases and the J gene lost 4 bases, with 16 bases spanning the gap.